This T cell receptor beta chain was sequenced for a study of T cells expressing NK-cell markers. Background on the study: Among eight sequenced donors, seven carried HCMV seropositivity while one was seronegative. Study findings and constraints: Also leading the CD3+CD56-NKG2C+ fraction in a handful of donors were these clonotypes. Uncertainty persisted over the HCMV specificity of expanded NKG2C+ T cell clones. Of the CD8+ T cells in about 6 donors, roughly 1.0-7.5% belonged to dominant NKG2C+ clonotypes.

Following a re-call of the 5' RACE reads, TCRdb has one entry per CDR3 protein and lacks DNA. This repertoire comprises around 180,000 distinct CDR3 sequences; its ten largest clones make up 20% to 25%. As concerns this clonotype: Its antigen is undetermined.

From germline, CDR1 is SNHLY and CDR2 FYNNEI. The CDR3 is made up of 16 amino acids. J is TRBJ2-7 and V is TRBV2; lacking DNA, the TRBD1 call made by TCRdb goes unchecked. The sequenced sample consisted of blood T cells: a sorted CD56 or NKG2C T cell subset, CD4+ or CD8+ T cells, or bulk PBMC T cells (not recorded which). This sequence was found in a man between 18 and 69 years old in good health. The CDR3 reads CASIPRMGQGNYEQYF.